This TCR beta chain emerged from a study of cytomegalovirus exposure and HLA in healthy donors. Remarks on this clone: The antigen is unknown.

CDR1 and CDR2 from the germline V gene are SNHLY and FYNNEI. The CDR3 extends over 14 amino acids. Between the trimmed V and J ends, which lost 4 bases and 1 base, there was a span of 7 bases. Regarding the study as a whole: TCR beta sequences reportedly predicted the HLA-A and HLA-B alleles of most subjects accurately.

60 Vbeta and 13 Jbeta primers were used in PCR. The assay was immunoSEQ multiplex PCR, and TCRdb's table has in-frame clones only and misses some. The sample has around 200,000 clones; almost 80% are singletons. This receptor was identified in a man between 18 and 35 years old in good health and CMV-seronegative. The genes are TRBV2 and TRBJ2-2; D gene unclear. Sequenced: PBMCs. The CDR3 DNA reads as TGTGCCAGCAGTGGTAAGCGGAACACCGGGGAGCTGTTTTTT. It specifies CASSGKRNTGELFF.